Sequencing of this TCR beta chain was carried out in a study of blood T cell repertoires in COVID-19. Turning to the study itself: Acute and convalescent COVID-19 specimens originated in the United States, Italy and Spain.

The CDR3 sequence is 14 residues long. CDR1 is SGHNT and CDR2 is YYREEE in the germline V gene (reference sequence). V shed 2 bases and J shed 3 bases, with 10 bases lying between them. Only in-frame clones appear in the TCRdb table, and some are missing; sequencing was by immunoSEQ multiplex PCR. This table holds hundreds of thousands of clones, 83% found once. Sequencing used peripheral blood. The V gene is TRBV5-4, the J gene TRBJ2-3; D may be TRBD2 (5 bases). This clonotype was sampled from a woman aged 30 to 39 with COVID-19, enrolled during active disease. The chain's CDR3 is CASSLLSGTDTQYF. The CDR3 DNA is TGTGCCAGCAGCTTACTAAGCGGTACAGATACGCAGTATTTT.